This T cell receptor (beta chain) was captured in a study of monozygotic twins with inflammatory bowel disease. Reanalyzing the 5' RACE reads, TCRdb keeps one entry per CDR3 protein, without DNA. The listing records 300,000 to 400,000 distinct CDR3 sequences. Material: blood. The TCR was taken from a human donor with ulcerative colitis or Crohn's disease, or a healthy co-twin of an affected twin (not recorded which).

This CDR3 reads CASSLDPRSSYEQYF. This chain joins TRBV5-1 and TRBJ2-7. There are 15 residues in the CDR3. Germline lookup yields CDR1 SGHRS and CDR2 YFSETQ.